A selection of T cell receptor beta chains follows, all from one sample in a study of blood T cell repertoires in COVID-19. The method was immunoSEQ multiplex PCR; TCRdb's version includes in-frame clones alone and lacks a portion of them. The sample lists some 170,000 clones; approximately 93% were seen once. Sequenced material: peripheral blood. Receptor source: a woman aged 55-70 years with COVID-19, enrolled during active disease. CDR3s include the opening cysteine and the closing phenylalanine or tryptophan. The D gene is left open where the match is weak. Size is omitted from some rows. Given values are once, few, many or a class for expanded clones.

d_call: TRBD2; j_call: TRBJ2-4; v_call: TRBV2; clone_size: NA; cdr3_aa: CASSEALILGGTIGKNIQYF; cdr3_nt: TGTGCCAGCAGTGAAGCACTTATCCTCGGGGGGACCATTGGCAAAAACATTCAGTACTTC
d_call: NA; j_call: TRBJ1-2; v_call: TRBV19; clone_size: NA; cdr3_aa: CASSMSALKGYGYTF; cdr3_nt: TGTGCCAGTAGTATGTCAGCACTGAAGGGGTATGGCTACACCTTC
d_call: TRBD1; j_call: TRBJ1-1; v_call: TRBV24-1; clone_size: NA; cdr3_aa: CATSDPDPDRVAEAFF; cdr3_nt: TGTGCCACCAGTGACCCCGACCCGGACAGGGTGGCTGAAGCTTTCTTT
d_call: NA; j_call: TRBJ2-1; v_call: TRBV6-5; clone_size: once; cdr3_aa: CASSKDRAFNEQFF; cdr3_nt: TGTGCCAGCAGTAAGGACAGAGCTTTCAATGAGCAGTTCTTC
d_call: TRBD2; j_call: TRBJ2-7; v_call: TRBV10-3; clone_size: NA; cdr3_aa: CAISESRWGEGEQYF; cdr3_nt: TGTGCCATCAGTGAGTCCCGTTGGGGGGAGGGCGAGCAGTACTTC
d_call: TRBD1; j_call: TRBJ2-5; v_call: TRBV5-1; clone_size: NA; cdr3_aa: CASSLAVGQGLEETQYF; cdr3_nt: TGCGCCAGCAGCTTGGCCGTGGGACAGGGTCTCGAAGAGACCCAGTACTTC
d_call: NA; j_call: TRBJ1-3; v_call: TRBV19; clone_size: NA; cdr3_aa: CASSIQGFTGNTIYF; cdr3_nt: TGTGCCAGTAGTATACAGGGGTTCACTGGAAACACCATATATTTT
d_call: NA; j_call: TRBJ2-3; v_call: TRBV7-6; clone_size: NA; cdr3_aa: CASSSGLGGGDTQYF; cdr3_nt: TGTGCCAGCAGTTCCGGGCTAGGCGGAGGAGATACGCAGTATTTT
d_call: NA; j_call: TRBJ1-3; v_call: TRBV18; clone_size: NA; cdr3_aa: CASSPRERSGNTIYF; cdr3_nt: TGTGCCAGCTCACCTAGGGAGCGCTCTGGAAACACCATATATTTT
d_call: NA; j_call: TRBJ2-2; v_call: TRBV19; clone_size: NA; cdr3_aa: CASSNRATPRNTGELFF; cdr3_nt: TGTGCCAGTAGTAACAGAGCTACCCCTCGAAACACCGGGGAGCTGTTTTTT
d_call: TRBD2; j_call: TRBJ2-1; v_call: TRBV7-3; clone_size: NA; cdr3_aa: CASSSQRGNNEQFF; cdr3_nt: TGTGCCAGCAGCTCCCAGCGGGGTAACAATGAGCAGTTCTTC
d_call: TRBD2; j_call: TRBJ2-3; v_call: TRBV11-2; clone_size: NA; cdr3_aa: CASSPGALAATDTQYF; cdr3_nt: TGTGCCAGCAGCCCCGGGGCCCTAGCGGCCACAGATACGCAGTATTTT
d_call: NA; j_call: TRBJ1-2; v_call: TRBV5-1; clone_size: NA; cdr3_aa: CASSSPGTRYGYTF; cdr3_nt: TGCGCCAGCAGCTCACCCGGGACACGCTATGGCTACACCTTC
d_call: TRBD2; j_call: TRBJ2-1; v_call: TRBV19; clone_size: NA; cdr3_aa: CASRPRGGIYNEQFF; cdr3_nt: TGTGCCAGTAGACCACGGGGGGGTATCTACAATGAGCAGTTCTTC
d_call: NA; j_call: TRBJ1-4; v_call: TRBV5-1; clone_size: NA; cdr3_aa: CASSSEANEKLFF; cdr3_nt: TGCGCCAGCAGCTCGGAGGCTAATGAAAAACTGTTTTTT
d_call: NA; j_call: TRBJ2-3; v_call: TRBV18; clone_size: NA; cdr3_aa: CASSPEASEPGGTDTQYF; cdr3_nt: TGTGCCAGCTCACCGGAGGCTAGCGAACCCGGGGGCACAGATACGCAGTATTTT
d_call: NA; j_call: TRBJ1-2; v_call: TRBV19; clone_size: NA; cdr3_aa: CASNLQGSDGYTF; cdr3_nt: TGTGCCAGTAACTTACAGGGTTCCGATGGCTACACCTTC
d_call: TRBD1; j_call: TRBJ1-2; v_call: TRBV7-3; clone_size: NA; cdr3_aa: CASSLDRDAGYTF; cdr3_nt: TGTGCCAGCAGCTTAGACAGGGACGCTGGCTACACCTTC
d_call: TRBD1; j_call: TRBJ1-1; v_call: TRBV11-3; clone_size: once; cdr3_aa: CASSLTDRGTEAFF; cdr3_nt: TGTGCCAGCAGCTTAACGGACAGGGGAACTGAAGCTTTCTTT
d_call: TRBD2; j_call: TRBJ2-5; v_call: TRBV15; clone_size: NA; cdr3_aa: CATSKGLAEETQYF; cdr3_nt: TGTGCCACCAGCAAGGGACTAGCGGAAGAGACCCAGTACTTC
d_call: NA; j_call: TRBJ1-1; v_call: TRBV20-1; clone_size: NA; cdr3_aa: CSARPGREAFF; cdr3_nt: TGCAGTGCTAGACCCGGTCGCGAAGCTTTCTTT
d_call: NA; j_call: TRBJ1-1; v_call: TRBV6-5; clone_size: NA; cdr3_aa: CASTRLGGTEAFF; cdr3_nt: TGTGCCAGCACCCGCCTCGGGGGCACTGAAGCTTTCTTT
d_call: NA; j_call: TRBJ1-4; v_call: TRBV19; clone_size: once; cdr3_aa: CASHRRTDREKLFF; cdr3_nt: TGTGCCAGCCACCGAAGGACAGACCGGGAAAAACTGTTTTTT
d_call: TRBD1; j_call: TRBJ2-1; v_call: TRBV18; clone_size: NA; cdr3_aa: CASSHQDRGYPFF; cdr3_nt: TGTGCCAGCTCACACCAAGACAGGGGGTATCCGTTCTTC
d_call: TRBD1; j_call: TRBJ2-7; v_call: TRBV11-3; clone_size: NA; cdr3_aa: CASSPSSGQGYEQYF; cdr3_nt: TGTGCCAGCAGCCCCTCCTCCGGACAGGGGTACGAGCAGTACTTC
d_call: TRBD1; j_call: TRBJ1-2; v_call: TRBV18; clone_size: once; cdr3_aa: CASSPYDRGAGYGYTF; cdr3_nt: TGTGCCAGCTCACCGTACGACAGGGGAGCAGGCTATGGCTACACCTTC
d_call: NA; j_call: TRBJ1-1; v_call: TRBV19; clone_size: NA; cdr3_aa: CASRSTGNTEAFF; cdr3_nt: TGTGCCAGTAGATCGACAGGGAACACTGAAGCTTTCTTT
d_call: TRBD1; j_call: TRBJ2-5; v_call: TRBV29-1; clone_size: NA; cdr3_aa: CSVIVTGATQETQYF; cdr3_nt: TGCAGCGTTATCGTCACAGGGGCCACCCAAGAGACCCAGTACTTC
d_call: NA; j_call: TRBJ2-5; v_call: TRBV6-2/TRBV6-3; clone_size: NA; cdr3_aa: CASSYNGRGPQETQYF; cdr3_nt: TGTGCCAGCAGTTACAACGGGCGGGGGCCACAAGAGACCCAGTACTTC
d_call: NA; j_call: TRBJ1-1; v_call: TRBV19; clone_size: few; cdr3_aa: CASSMVQANEAFF; cdr3_nt: TGTGCCAGTAGTATGGTACAGGCAAATGAAGCTTTCTTT
d_call: TRBD1; j_call: TRBJ2-1; v_call: TRBV3-1/TRBV3-2; clone_size: NA; cdr3_aa: CASSPRDSSYNEQFF; cdr3_nt: TGTGCCAGCAGCCCCCGGGACAGTTCCTACAATGAGCAGTTCTTC
d_call: NA; j_call: TRBJ1-1; v_call: TRBV3-1/TRBV3-2; clone_size: NA; cdr3_aa: CASSQERGDLNTEAFF; cdr3_nt: TGTGCCAGCAGCCAAGAACGCGGGGACCTGAACACTGAAGCTTTCTTT
d_call: NA; j_call: TRBJ1-3; v_call: TRBV15; clone_size: NA; cdr3_aa: CATRTGGSGNTIYF; cdr3_nt: TGTGCCACCAGGACCGGGGGGTCTGGAAACACCATATATTTT
d_call: NA; j_call: TRBJ1-6; v_call: TRBV11-2; clone_size: few; cdr3_aa: CASSLTGSRTLHF; cdr3_nt: TGTGCCAGCAGCTTAACGGGTTCGCGGACCCTCCACTTT
d_call: NA; j_call: TRBJ1-6; v_call: TRBV25-1; clone_size: NA; cdr3_aa: CASRLINSPLHF; cdr3_nt: TGTGCCAGCAGACTCATAAATTCACCCCTCCACTTT
d_call: NA; j_call: TRBJ2-2; v_call: TRBV19; clone_size: NA; cdr3_aa: CASTPVLGGELFF; cdr3_nt: TGTGCCAGTACCCCGGTGCTAGGCGGGGAGCTGTTTTTT
d_call: NA; j_call: TRBJ1-5; v_call: TRBV7-8; clone_size: NA; cdr3_aa: CASSLESYRWGGRNQPQHF; cdr3_nt: TGTGCCAGCAGCTTAGAAAGTTACCGTTGGGGAGGACGCAATCAGCCCCAGCATTTT
d_call: TRBD1; j_call: TRBJ1-1; v_call: TRBV2; clone_size: NA; cdr3_aa: CASSEGTGITEAFF; cdr3_nt: TGTGCCAGCAGTGAGGGGACAGGGATAACTGAAGCTTTCTTT
d_call: NA; j_call: TRBJ2-5; v_call: TRBV11-2; clone_size: NA; cdr3_aa: CASSLDPAGRKTQYF; cdr3_nt: TGTGCCAGCAGCTTAGATCCGGCAGGGCGAAAGACCCAGTACTTC
d_call: NA; j_call: TRBJ2-5; v_call: TRBV7-6; clone_size: NA; cdr3_aa: CASSLRGTQETQYF; cdr3_nt: TGTGCCAGCAGCTTAAGGGGTACCCAAGAGACCCAGTACTTC